The clone carrying this T cell receptor beta chain occurred many times. Germline loops: CDR1 SEHNR, CDR2 FQNEAQ (reference sequence). The CDR3 runs to 16 residues. V lost 5 bases and J 3 bases, leaving 18 bases between the germline ends. RNA transcripts provided the source from which TCR beta CDR3 regions were amplified. Using the HTBI primer set, a first-round RT-PCR was run on the TCR CDR3. MiXCR, run by TCRdb on the multiplex PCR reads, gives a single entry per CDR3 protein. The top ten clones hold approximately 28% of a sample with some 180,000 distinct CDR3 sequences, 15% to 20% of them seen once. These data originate in a study of T cells in Graves' hyperthyroidism and ophthalmopathy. Study summary: At initial diagnosis, before any treatment had begun, peripheral blood was obtained.

This receptor was taken from a woman aged 50 to 65 with Graves' hyperthyroidism. The source material was blood. This sequence joins TRBV7-9 and TRBJ2-3; D perhaps matches TRBD1 (5 bases). The CDR3 DNA reads TGTGCCAGCAGCCTATGGGGCCTTGTGGTGACAGATACGCAGTATTTT. It yields the protein CASSLWGLVVTDTQYF.